This T cell receptor (beta chain) was retrieved from a study of T cell clonotyping in hematopoietic cell transplantation. Regarding the study as a whole: Few recipient clonotypes overlapped donors; over 95% were de novo at given depth. Recipient TCR diversity dropped after transplant; expanded clonotypes rose from day 30 to 180.

This table comes from immunoSEQ multiplex PCR, and its TCRdb copy is limited to in-frame clones, with some not included. The repertoire holds 20,000 or so clones, with roughly 80% as singletons. The germline V and J ends were trimmed by 6 bases and 4 bases, with 15 bases remaining between them. Per the germline V gene, CDR1 is MNHNY and CDR2 is SVGAGI (reference sequence). This CDR3 has 14 residues. As for this clone: The antigen is unknown.

The V call is TRBV6-6, the J call TRBJ2-5; perhaps TRBD2 as D (6 bases). The sequenced material came from peripheral blood mononuclear cells. This TCR came from a man in his 60s in good health. Some clones in this sample may be carry-over from other donors' samples. The CDR3 reads CASRAQLATETQYF. The CDR3, as DNA: TGTGCCAGCAGGGCCCAACTAGCAACAGAGACCCAGTACTTC.